The 32 T cell receptor beta chains below come from one sample, sequenced in a study of cytomegalovirus exposure and HLA in healthy donors. 60 Vbeta and 13 Jbeta primers were used in PCR. Generated by immunoSEQ multiplex PCR, the TCRdb table keeps only in-frame clones and is missing some. Of around 150,000 clones listed, around 83% were seen once; the top ten hold around 2.1%. The sequenced material came from PBMCs. The receptors derive from a man younger than 35 in good health and CMV-seropositive.

The J gene is TRBJ1-1, the V gene TRBV5-5; 7 nucleotides match TRBD1. Germline V CDR1 and CDR2: SGHKS, YYEKEE (reference sequence). V dropped 0 bases and J dropped 4; count of bases not matched to a gene: 3. The CDR3 is 14 residues long. CDR3 protein: CASSLEGAPTEAFF. CDR3 nucleotide sequence: TGTGCCAGCAGCTTGGAGGGGGCGCCCACTGAAGCTTTCTTT.

This clone was counted once. This chain uses TRBV4-2 with TRBJ2-1; TRBD2 agrees at 12 bases. Trimming at V came to 6 bases and at J to 2 bases, leaving 2 bases not matched to a gene. The CDR3 is 15 residues long. Germline lookup yields CDR1 LGHNA and CDR2 YNFKEQ. The CDR3 reads CASRASGGAYNEQFF. The DNA for the CDR3 is TGTGCCAGCAGGGCTAGCGGGGGGGCCTACAATGAGCAGTTCTTC.

The chain employs TRBV7-9 and TRBJ1-3; D gene unclear. The CDR3 spans 15 residues. From germline, CDR1 is SEHNR and CDR2 FQNEAQ (reference sequence). Trimming stripped 2 bases from V and 1 base from J, with 9 bases between. CDR3 nucleotide sequence: TGTGCCAGCAGCTTATTGCGAGCGTCTGGAAACACCATATATTTT. Its protein product is CASSLLRASGNTIYF.

The chain joins TRBV27 to TRBJ1-2, with TRBD1 as a possible D gene (6 bases). Deletions cut 2 bases from V and 4 bases from J, with 8 bases between. The CDR3 is 13 residues long. Germline assignment: CDR1 MNHEY and CDR2 SMNVEV (reference sequence). The CDR3 protein is CASSLQGFYGYTF. The DNA of the CDR3 is TGTGCCAGCAGTTTACAGGGGTTCTATGGCTACACCTTC.

The chain combines TRBV4-3 with TRBJ1-1; 8 nucleotides match TRBD1. Germline lookup yields CDR1 LGHNA and CDR2 YSLEER. The V gene end was trimmed by 3 bases and the J gene end by 6 bases; junction bases not matched to a gene: 6. The CDR3 runs 14 residues. CDR3 residues: CASSHGTGGAEAFF. The CDR3, as DNA: TGCGCCAGCAGCCATGGGACAGGCGGAGCTGAAGCTTTCTTT.

V gene TRBV30 combines with J gene TRBJ1-2, with a possible D match to TRBD1 (5 bases). CDR1 and CDR2 from the germline V gene are GTSNPN and SVGIG (reference sequence). This CDR3 has 15 amino acids. Trimming left V 7 bases short and J 4 bases short, with 22 bases between. The CDR3 sequence is CASPLRGEALYGYTF. The DNA of the CDR3 is TGTGCCTCCCCGCTCCGGGGGGAGGCCCTCTATGGCTACACCTTC.

V gene TRBV11-3 combines with J gene TRBJ2-3, with TRBD2 matching 7 bases. Germline V gene lookup returns CDR1 SGHNT and CDR2 YENEEA. The CDR3 extends over 16 amino acids. Germline trimming cut 5 bases from V and 6 bases from J; bases unmatched to any gene: 14. The CDR3, as DNA: TGTGCCAGCAGCCCTGGGAGGGGTCTAGCGGAGGATACGCAGTATTTT. The encoded protein is CASSPGRGLAEDTQYF.

This clone turned up a few times. The chain combines TRBV5-1 with TRBJ2-5; 9 bases align to TRBD2. The CDR3 spans 16 residues. Germline-derived CDR1 and CDR2 are SGHRS and YFSETQ. Trimming removed 0 bases from V and 5 bases from J; junction bases left unmatched: 8. DNA of the CDR3: TGCGCCAGCAGCTTGGCCGCGGCGGGGGGGCTGGAGACCCAGTACTTC. It translates to CASSLAAAGGLETQYF.

The rearrangement joins TRBV18 to TRBJ2-7; the match to TRBD1 covers 9 bases. Per the germline V gene, CDR1 is KGHSH and CDR2 is LQKENI. The CDR3 is 14 amino acids. Trimming took 3 bases from V and 4 from J; bases not matched to a gene: 4. Written as DNA, the CDR3 is TGTGCCAGCTCACCGGGACAGGGTTTTTACGAGCAGTACTTC. Protein: CASSPGQGFYEQYF.

This chain joins TRBV11-2 and TRBJ2-2; 16 bases fit TRBD2. Trimming at V came to 5 bases and at J to 6 bases, leaving 6 bases not matched to a gene. Germline CDR1 SGHAT, CDR2 FQNNGV. The CDR3 runs to 17 residues. This CDR3 is CASSPGTSGGAAGELFF. CDR3 sequence (DNA): TGTGCCAGCAGCCCTGGGACTAGCGGGGGGGCCGCCGGGGAGCTGTTTTTT.

The chain joins TRBV7-9 to TRBJ1-2; 10 positions agree with TRBD1. V was pared by 0 bases and J by 7 bases, with 8 bases of the junction left unmatched. CDR1 and CDR2 from the germline V gene are SEHNR and FQNEAQ (reference sequence). The CDR3 totals 16 residues. The chain's CDR3 is CASSLAVGQGIGGYTF. The CDR3 coding sequence is TGTGCCAGCAGCTTAGCGGTGGGACAGGGGATCGGTGGCTACACCTTC.

The chain joins TRBV5-5 to TRBJ2-5, with D perhaps matching TRBD1 (6 bases). The CDR3 extends over 14 amino acids. The V gene's germline CDR1 is SGHKS and CDR2 YYEKEE (reference sequence). Trimming shortened V by 4 bases and J by 5 bases, and 15 bases separated the two germline ends. CDR3 sequence reads: CASSPLGGIETQYF. In DNA, the CDR3 is TGTGCCAGCAGCCCTCTAGGGGGTATTGAGACCCAGTACTTC.

The J gene is TRBJ1-2, the V gene TRBV7-9; TRBD1 is a possible D gene (5 bases). The germline V and J ends were trimmed by 5 bases and 1 base, with 11 bases remaining between them. The CDR3 runs to 14 residues. CDR1 and CDR2 (germline): SEHNR, FQNEAQ (reference sequence). As DNA, the CDR3 is TGTGCCAGCAGCCTCGACAGAGATAACTATGGCTACACCTTC. It specifies CASSLDRDNYGYTF.

The sample holds a few counts of this clone. In DNA form, the CDR3 reads TGTGCCTGGAGTCCCCGAGGGAGAACGGCAACTAATGAAAAACTGTTTTTT. The encoded protein is CAWSPRGRTATNEKLFF. The chain employs TRBV30 and TRBJ1-4; the D is unclear. The V and J ends lost 2 bases and 0 bases respectively, with 16 bases between them. Looked up from germline, CDR1 is GTSNPN and CDR2 is SVGIG (reference sequence). The CDR3 has 17 residues.

The chain links TRBV4-2 to TRBJ1-5; 7 nucleotides align to TRBD1. The V and J ends lost 4 bases and 6 bases, in that order; junction bases with no gene match: 15. CDR1 LGHNA and CDR2 YNFKEQ come from the germline V gene. The CDR3 runs 17 residues. CDR3 nucleotides: TGTGCCAGCAGCCGGAGTTGGGGAGAGGGGGCGGGTCAGCCCCAGCATTTT. Translation: CASSRSWGEGAGQPQHF.

There are many counts of this clone. The rearrangement uses TRBV5-8 and TRBJ1-1, with TRBD1 identical over 10 bases. The CDR3 is made up of 18 amino acids. The J segment lost 0 bases and the V segment lost 5 bases, leaving 13 bases of the junction unmatched. CDR1 is SGHTS, CDR2 YDEGEE, per germline. The CDR3 nucleotides are TGTGCCAGCAGGCGGGACAGGGGCGATACTGGGGTGAACACTGAAGCTTTCTTT. Amino acid sequence: CASRRDRGDTGVNTEAFF.

The chain uses TRBV25-1 and TRBJ2-4, with 10 bases lining up with TRBD1. In germline, CDR1 is MGHDK, CDR2 SYGVNS. The CDR3 has 15 amino acids. V gave up 3 bases and J gave up 4 bases; unmatched junction bases: 3. CDR3 DNA sequence: TGTGCCAGCAGTGACTTGGGACAGGGGAAAAACATTCAGTACTTC. Amino acid sequence: CASSDLGQGKNIQYF.

The rearrangement links TRBV7-2 to TRBJ1-3; D is perhaps TRBD1 (5 bases). This CDR3 spans 17 amino acids. Trimming pared 1 base from V and 4 bases from J, leaving 17 bases between. Germline CDR1 is SGHTA and CDR2 is FQGNSA. The CDR3 DNA is TGTGCCAGCAGCTTAGGCGACAGCCGTGCGAGGGGAAACACCATATATTTT. Amino acid sequence: CASSLGDSRARGNTIYF. Using reference TRBV7-2 and TRBJ1-3 for the parts outside the CDR3, the full variable domain is GAGVSQSPSNKVTEKGKDVELRCDPISGHTALYWYRQSLGQGLEFLIYFQGNSAPDKSGLPSDRFSAERTGGSVSTLTIQRTQQEDSAVYLCASSLGDSRARGNTIYFGEGSWLTVV.

This chain connects TRBV11-3 to TRBJ2-2; TRBD2 aligns across 8 bases. V was pared by 1 base and J by 6 bases, with 7 bases of the junction left unmatched. The CDR3 has 16 residues. Germline V gene data show CDR1 as SGHNT and CDR2 as YENEEA. CDR3 region: CASSLVGSGVAGELFF. In nucleotides, the CDR3 is TGTGCCAGCAGCTTAGTCGGTAGCGGGGTCGCCGGGGAGCTGTTTTTT. The whole variable domain, remainder taken from reference TRBV11-3 and TRBJ2-2, is EAGVVQSPRYKIIEKKQPVAFWCNPISGHNTLYWYLQNLGQGPELLIRYENEEAVDDSQLPKDRFSAERLKGVDSTLKIQPAELGDSAVYLCASSLVGSGVAGELFFGEGSRLTVL.

The chain carries TRBV7-3 and TRBJ2-3; perhaps TRBD1 as D (6 bases). This CDR3 comprises 13 residues. Germline loops: CDR1 SGHTA, CDR2 FQGTGA. Between the trimmed V and J ends, which lost 6 bases and 2 bases, there was a span of 9 bases. CDR3 sequence (DNA): TGTGCCAGCAGTTGGACAGACACAGATACGCAGTATTTT. Encoded protein: CASSWTDTDTQYF.

Only a few counts were recorded for this clone. The chain is built from TRBV4-3 and TRBJ1-2; 8 bases map to TRBD1. V lost 3 bases to trimming and J lost 4 bases; unmatched junction nucleotides: 4. CDR3 size: 14 residues. CDR1 and CDR2 from the germline V gene are LGHNA and YSLEER. CDR3 residues: CASSHPGQGYGYTF. As DNA, the CDR3 is TGCGCCAGCAGCCATCCCGGACAGGGCTATGGCTACACCTTC.

The chain is built from TRBV9 and TRBJ1-1; D perhaps matches TRBD1 (5 bases). This CDR3 region has 13 residues. From germline, CDR1 is SGDLS and CDR2 YYNGEE. Trimming removed 3 bases at V and 0 bases at J, with 6 bases between. The CDR3 coding sequence is TGTGCCAGCAGCGGACAGTTGAACACTGAAGCTTTCTTT. It translates to CASSGQLNTEAFF.

V and J are TRBV5-1 and TRBJ2-1; no reliable D call. CDR1 SGHRS and CDR2 YFSETQ come from the germline V gene. Trimming left V 0 bases short and J 0 bases short, with 4 bases between. This CDR3 region has 14 residues. CDR3 sequence (DNA): TGCGCCAGCAGCTTGGCCAGCTCCTACAATGAGCAGTTCTTC. It translates to CASSLASSYNEQFF.

The genes are TRBV5-4 and TRBJ1-1, with D unclear. The CDR3 length is 15 residues. The V end lost 4 bases, the J end lost 1 base, and 14 bases lay between the germline ends. The V gene's germline CDR1 is SGHNT and CDR2 YYREEE (reference sequence). The DNA for the CDR3 is TGTGCCAGCAGCCCCGGCGGGAGAACGAACACTGAAGCTTTCTTT. Amino acid sequence: CASSPGGRTNTEAFF.

This rearrangement joins TRBV5-4 to TRBJ2-7, with 7 bases identical to TRBD1. V shed 0 bases and J 5 bases; nucleotides not matched to a gene: 5. The germline gives CDR1 SGHNT, CDR2 YYREEE (reference sequence). The CDR3 loop spans 14 amino acids. DNA for the CDR3: TGTGCCAGCAGCTTGGACAGGGGAGCGGACGAGCAGTACTTC. This gives the protein CASSLDRGADEQYF.

This chain joins TRBV4-2 and TRBJ2-2; D is perhaps TRBD1 (7 bases). V dropped 1 base and J dropped 6 bases, with 9 bases sitting between them. Germline CDR1 LGHNA, CDR2 YNFKEQ. The CDR3 sequence is 14 residues long. This chain's CDR3 is CASSQARGAGELFF. The CDR3 DNA follows: TGTGCCAGCAGCCAAGCCAGGGGGGCCGGGGAGCTGTTTTTT.

This chain joins TRBV6-1 and TRBJ1-2, with 9 positions matching TRBD1. Germline CDR1 is MNHNS and CDR2 is SASEGT. There are 14 residues in the CDR3. Trimming cost V 6 bases and J 5 bases; bases outside gene matches: 7. The CDR3 DNA is TGTGCCAGCAGACTACAGGGGGCGAGTTATGGCTACACCTTC. Translating it yields CASRLQGASYGYTF.

The chain couples TRBV5-1 to TRBJ2-3, with 7 bases aligning to TRBD1. CDR3 size: 18 residues. The trim removed 6 bases at V and 0 bases at J, leaving 16 bases unmatched. Germline V CDR1 and CDR2: SGHRS, YFSETQ. DNA of the CDR3: TGCGCCAGCAAGAACCGGGACAGCGTTTTTCCTAGCACAGATACGCAGTATTTT. It yields the protein CASKNRDSVFPSTDTQYF.

CDR3 DNA sequence: TGTGCCAGCAGCCAAGAAAGGGGCGGCGGTTTCGAATCACCCCTCCACTTT. Its translation is CASSQERGGGFESPLHF. The V and J genes are TRBV14 and TRBJ1-6, with D tentatively TRBD1 (5 bases). Trimming took 0 bases from V and 10 from J, leaving 19 bases between them. The CDR3 length is 17 residues. Germline CDR1 is SGHDN and CDR2 is FVKESK.

The gene calls are TRBV7-9 and TRBJ1-4; D perhaps matches TRBD1 (5 bases). From germline, CDR1 is SEHNR and CDR2 FQNEAQ (reference sequence). Trimming took 5 bases from V and 3 from J, leaving 19 bases between them. This CDR3 is built from 17 residues. The CDR3 spells CASSDSPMKGPNEKLFF. In nucleotides, the CDR3 is TGTGCCAGCAGCGACTCCCCTATGAAGGGGCCTAATGAAAAACTGTTTTTT.

The table lists this clone with a few counts. The J gene is TRBJ2-2, the V gene TRBV7-3, with TRBD2 matching over 8 bases. This CDR3 contains 17 residues. Germline V gene data show CDR1 as SGHTA and CDR2 as FQGTGA. V gave up 5 bases and J gave up 8 bases; unmatched junction bases: 16. The CDR3 nucleotides read TGTGCCAGCAGCGCGTCGGCACTAGCGGCGCGAGGAGGGGAGCTGTTTTTT. Translating gives CASSASALAARGGELFF. Full variable domain (remainder filled in from reference TRBV7-3 and TRBJ2-2): GAGVSQTPSNKVTEKGKYVELRCDPISGHTALYWYRQSLGQGPEFLIYFQGTGAADDSGLPNDRFFAVRPEGSVSTLKIQRTERGDSAVYLCASSASALAARGGELFFGEGSRLTVL.

The genes are TRBV12-5 and TRBJ1-1; possible D gene TRBD1, 6 bases. Trimming took off 9 bases at V and 1 base at J, with 12 bases between the two ends. CDR1 is LGHNT and CDR2 is FRNRAP in the germline V gene. The CDR3 runs to 13 residues. Written as DNA, the CDR3 is TGTGCTAGCCTCTGGGGGCGGAACACTGAAGCTTTCTTT. This encodes CASLWGRNTEAFF.